This TCR beta chain was observed in a study of blood T cell repertoires in COVID-19 (dated by TCRdb to 2020 to 2022). For the study in its entirety: Samples covering the acute and convalescent phases of COVID-19 were provided by collaborators in the United States, Italy and Spain. The material from the prospective study consisted of cDNA or gDNA derived from T cells, B-cell-depleted T cells, or PBMCs. The dataset comprised deeply sampled blood TCRbeta repertoires from subjects exposed to, actively infected with, or recovered from COVID-19. The repertoires were released in a freely available public database intended as a resource for research on the immune response to SARS-CoV-2. The samples were drawn from two sources: the first 160 participants of the ongoing ImmuneRACE study, and 1,200 or so subjects contributed by 6 global collaborators. Sample metadata almost always included a de-identified subject ID, COVID-19 status, age in years and sex. Where available, HLA class I and class II types were obtained from metadata supplied by the sample provider rather than from assay-based typing.

Overall study results and their limits: The amount of clinical and demographic metadata varied by source and participant and was provided uncurated.

The immunoSEQ Assay, a bias-controlled multiplex PCR, was used to amplify TCRbeta CDR3 regions from genomic DNA. Regarding the original processing steps: The number of nucleated cells in each sample was estimated from the amplification of reference gene primers within the assay. Sequence reads were collapsed and filtered to measure the absolute abundance of every unique TCRbeta CDR3 rearrangement. Productive Simpson clonality was computed per sample as the square root of Simpson's diversity index over productive rearrangements. Entries here come from immuneACCESS through TCRdb and include only in-frame sequences with V and J called. Some clones fail to appear in such tables; in the studies checked, an unresolved V gene covers under half of the shortfall, and the cause of the remainder is unknown. V and J calls plus clone size are reproduced from that table; the DNA served to infer D and trimming. The table for this sample lists a few hundred thousand clones; more than 75% of them were counted only once. Of the sample, 1% falls within the top ten clones.

Enrolling through a virtual design, the prospective study's participants ranged in age from about 18 to 89 years and lived across approximately 25 United States geographic areas. To assign participants to cohorts, the prospective study relied on clinical history that participants themselves reported in a screening survey and a study questionnaire. Recovered participants in ImmuneRACE Cohort 3 were defined by two consecutive negative NP/OP PCR tests, clearance by a healthcare professional, or resolution of symptoms. In the prospective study, mobile phlebotomists collected whole blood, serum and a nasopharyngeal or oropharyngeal swab from each participant. Participants in the prospective study had the option to provide additional blood draws and questionnaires over a roughly two-month period. Before DNA extraction, blood samples from the prospective study were shipped at room temperature or frozen.

With respect to this clone: The clone's antigen remains unknown. Per-base qualities were not stored, and no clone one base away is much larger.

After removal of 5 bases from V and 3 bases from J, the junction retains 6 bases not matched to a gene. CDR1 and CDR2 were assigned from the germline V gene (reference sequence) as SEHNR and FQNEAQ. Its CDR3 holds 15 amino acids, cysteine through phenylalanine. The read is trimmed to its CDR3 DNA, 45 bases read in frame from base 1. The sequence links TRBV7-9 to TRBJ1-4; the central 7 bases match TRBD1. The clonotype originates from a woman between 25 and 40 years old who had recovered from COVID-19. Input material: PBMCs or T cells enriched from blood (not recorded which). For the CDR3, the sequence is CASSPGTAPNEKLFF. The DNA is as follows: TGTGCCAGCAGCCCGGGGACAGCCCCTAATGAAAAACTGTTTTTT.